The next 13 T cell receptor beta chains were all read from a single sample in a study of response to subunit inactivated influenza vaccine. TCRdb used MiXCR to reprocess the RT-PCR reads, holding one entry per CDR3 protein. The sample shows about 480,000 distinct CDR3 sequences, roughly 9.8% of them seen only once. Sample: PBMCs from blood, taken 45 days after vaccination. Source of these receptors: a man between 45 and 60 years old who received an inactivated influenza vaccine.

A note on this clonotype: Relative to the germline gene, one junction end is altered; a read error may explain this. The chain carries TRBV6-2 or TRBV6-3 and TRBJ2-3; maybe TRBD1 (5 bases). The CDR3 consists of 13 residues. Germline CDR1 reads MNHEY; CDR2 reads SVGEGT. The CDR3 loop is CTSSLTVTDTHYF. Here the CDR3 DNA reads TGTACCAGCAGCCTGACAGTCACAGATACGCATTATTTT.

This clonotype was detected many times. The genes are TRBV29-1 and TRBJ2-1, with 8 bases aligning to TRBD2. The germline V gene has CDR1 SQVTM and CDR2 ANQGSEA. The CDR3 totals 12 residues. Trimming cost V 5 bases and J 6 bases; bases outside gene matches: 3. CDR3 protein: CSVLGRVNEQFF. In DNA, the CDR3 is TGCAGCGTTCTCGGGAGGGTCAATGAGCAGTTCTTC.

This clonotype appeared many times. The chain has TRBV10-3 and TRBJ2-2; a possible D gene is TRBD1 (5 bases). CDR1 is ENHRY, CDR2 SYGVKD, per germline. Trimming removed 0 bases from V and 1 base from J, with 12 bases in between. The CDR3 has 17 residues. As DNA, the CDR3 is TGTGCCATCAGTGAGTCGAAGGGCAGGGTGAACACCGGGGAGCTGTTTTTT. This translates into CAISESKGRVNTGELFF.

In its sample, this clonotype was seen a few times. The genes are TRBV4-3 and TRBJ2-7, with a tentative D call TRBD2 (6 bases). This CDR3 contains 15 residues. The V gene's germline CDR1 is LGHNA and CDR2 YSLEER. Trimming took 1 base from V and 4 from J, leaving 14 bases between them. The CDR3 sequence: CASSQGWDFPYEQYF. In DNA, the CDR3 is TGCGCCAGCAGCCAAGGTTGGGACTTTCCGTACGAGCAGTACTTC.

This clonotype occurred a few times. The chain uses TRBV6-9 and TRBJ1-2; D is undetermined. This CDR3 contains 15 residues. Trimming removed 5 bases at V and 4 bases at J, with 17 bases between. CDR1 is MNHGY, CDR2 SVAAGI, per germline. This chain's CDR3 is CASSTPRAGTYGYTF. The DNA for the CDR3 is TGTGCCAGCAGTACCCCTCGGGCAGGAACCTATGGCTACACCTTC.

There are a few counts of this clonotype. The chain joins TRBV7-9 to TRBJ1-1, with unresolved D. The germline CDR1 and CDR2 sequences are SEHNR and FQNEAQ (reference sequence). The CDR3 contains 13 residues. Trimming left V 3 bases short and J 3 bases short, with 8 bases between. The CDR3, as DNA: TGTGCCAGCAGCTTCCTATGGGACACTGAAGCTTTCTTT. It encodes CASSFLWDTEAFF.

The V gene is TRBV4-2, the J gene TRBJ2-5; TRBD2 aligns across 7 bases. Germline trimming cut 3 bases from V and 2 bases from J; bases unmatched to any gene: 6. The CDR3 is made up of 15 amino acids. Germline CDR1 is LGHNA and CDR2 is YNFKEQ. The CDR3 bases are TGTGCCAGCAGCCAGACGCCTAGCGGACAAGAGACCCAGTACTTC. This encodes CASSQTPSGQETQYF.

This chain links TRBV12-3 or TRBV12-4 with TRBJ2-5, with a possible D match to TRBD2 (5 bases). CDR3 size: 15 residues. V lost 3 bases to trimming and J lost 1 base, with 12 bases between them. The CDR3 loop is CASSFRSGSQETQYF. CDR3 sequence (DNA): TGTGCCAGCAGTTTCCGTTCGGGGTCCCAAGAGACCCAGTACTTC.

Only a few counts were recorded for this clonotype. The V call is TRBV29-1, the J call TRBJ2-1, with D uncertain. There are 14 residues in the CDR3. V was trimmed by 6 bases and J by 0 bases, leaving 12 bases between them. Looked up from germline, CDR1 is SQVTM and CDR2 is ANQGSEA. In nucleotides, the CDR3 is TGCAGCGTCCCCAGTCCCCGCTCCTACAATGAGCAGTTCTTC. Its translation is CSVPSPRSYNEQFF.

This clonotype was seen at least ten times. CDR3 nucleotide sequence: TGCGCCAGCAGCACCGGGGACTCAACAACGCAGTATTTT. It specifies CASSTGDSTTQYF. The chain uses TRBV5-1 and TRBJ2-3; a weak D match, TRBD2 (6 bases). Trimming shortened V by 4 bases and J by 9 bases, and 15 bases separated the two germline ends. There are 13 residues in the CDR3. Germline V gives CDR1 SGHRS, CDR2 YFSETQ.

The V call is TRBV5-6, the J call TRBJ2-7; D remains unclear. The ends were cut back, 4 bases at V and 0 bases at J, with 14 bases in the middle. The CDR3 totals 15 residues. In germline, CDR1 is SGHDT, CDR2 YYEEEE. The chain's CDR3 is CASSPLSSSSYEQYF. CDR3 DNA: TGTGCCAGCAGCCCCCTTTCGTCTAGCTCCTACGAGCAGTACTTC.

This chain links TRBV7-2 with TRBJ2-3; the D call may be TRBD1 or TRBD2 (5 bases each). CDR1 is SGHTA and CDR2 is FQGNSA in the germline V gene. V lost 4 bases, J lost 2 bases, and 13 bases lay in between. CDR3 length equals 15 residues. The CDR3 sequence is CASSSGARLTDTQYF. For the CDR3, the DNA is TGTGCCAGCAGCTCCGGGGCACGTCTCACAGATACGCAGTATTTT.

V gene TRBV4-2 combines with J gene TRBJ1-1; D is possibly TRBD1 (5 bases). The CDR3 extends over 15 amino acids. Trimming pared 1 base from V and 1 base from J, leaving 10 bases between. CDR1 is LGHNA and CDR2 is YNFKEQ in the germline V gene. CDR3 DNA sequence: TGTGCCAGCAGCCAAGGCGCAGGGCAGAACACTGAAGCTTTCTTT. This gives the protein CASSQGAGQNTEAFF.